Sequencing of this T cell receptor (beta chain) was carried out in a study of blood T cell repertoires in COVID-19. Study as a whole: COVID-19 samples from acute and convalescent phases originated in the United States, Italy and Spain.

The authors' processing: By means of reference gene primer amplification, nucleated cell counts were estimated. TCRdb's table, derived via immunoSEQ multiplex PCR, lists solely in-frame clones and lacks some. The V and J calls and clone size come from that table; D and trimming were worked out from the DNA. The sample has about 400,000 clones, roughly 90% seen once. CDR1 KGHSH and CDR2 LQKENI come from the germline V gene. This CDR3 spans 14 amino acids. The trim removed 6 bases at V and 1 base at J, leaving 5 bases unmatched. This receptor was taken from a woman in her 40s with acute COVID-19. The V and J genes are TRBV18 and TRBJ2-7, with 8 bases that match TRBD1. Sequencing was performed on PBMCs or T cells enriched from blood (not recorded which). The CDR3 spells CASSQGAGSYEQYF. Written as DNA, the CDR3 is TGTGCCAGCTCCCAGGGGGCAGGATCCTACGAGCAGTACTTC.